The rows below give T cell receptor beta chains drawn from one sample of a study of CD8 T cells in Susac syndrome. TCRdb called the immunoSEQ multiplex PCR reads again in MiXCR, with one record for every CDR3 protein. Among some 250,000 distinct CDR3 sequences listed, 90% to 97% were seen once. Sample: CD4+ T cells from PBMCs. These receptors all stem from a human donor with Susac syndrome. Both conserved end residues are part of each CDR3. D genes are given only for firm matches. The listing skips clone size in some rows; elsewhere it reads once, few, many or a size class.

j_call,clone_size,v_call,d_call,cdr3_nt,cdr3_aa
TRBJ2-7,.,TRBV7-9,TRBD2,TGTGCCAGCAGCTCTCTAGCGGGAGTGAGGGAGCAGTACTTC,CASSSLAGVREQYF
TRBJ2-1,.,TRBV18,TRBD1,TGTGCCAGCTTTCGACAGGGCGCGTCCAATGAGCAGTTCTTC,CASFRQGASNEQFF
TRBJ1-2,.,TRBV27,.,TGTGCCAGCAGTATCGACAGGCGGACCTATGGCTACACCTTC,CASSIDRRTYGYTF
TRBJ2-1,.,TRBV28,TRBD2,TGTGCCAGCAACGAGGGCGGGAGCTACAATGAGCAGTTCTTC,CASNEGGSYNEQFF
TRBJ2-3,.,TRBV28,TRBD2,TGTGCCAGCACCGTGGGGGGAGGGTCCGGCACAGATACGCAGTATTTT,CASTVGGGSGTDTQYF
TRBJ2-1,.,TRBV29-1,.,TGCAGCGTTGAATTGGACCCTGGAGCGGGCTTTCAGTTCTTC,CSVELDPGAGFQFF
TRBJ2-7,.,TRBV29-1,.,TGCAGCGTTGGGAAACAGAACTACGAGCAGTACTTC,CSVGKQNYEQYF
TRBJ2-5,.,TRBV28,TRBD2,TGTGCCAGCACTCACGGACTAGCGGGAGGTTCTGAGACCCAGTACTTC,CASTHGLAGGSETQYF
TRBJ2-7,once,TRBV24-1,.,TGTGCCACCAGTGATTTTTGGGGGTACGAGCAGTACTTC,CATSDFWGYEQYF
TRBJ2-7,.,TRBV2,.,TGTGCCAGCGGGGGCAGAAGCCAGCACGAGCAGTACTTC,CASGGRSQHEQYF
TRBJ1-1,.,TRBV29-1,.,TGCAGCGCCGGGGGCAGGGAAGGAACTGAAGCTTTCTTT,CSAGGREGTEAFF
TRBJ2-5,.,TRBV20-1,TRBD1,TGCAGTCCACGTGGCAGGGGGCATCCTCAAGAGACCCAGTACTTC,CSPRGRGHPQETQYF
TRBJ1-2,.,TRBV7-9,.,TGTGCCAGCAGGACTGGTTCGGGTGATGGCTACACCTTC,CASRTGSGDGYTF
TRBJ1-1,.,TRBV9,.,TGTGCCAGCAGCGTAGGGAGTTGGGCGAACACTGAAGCTTTCTTT,CASSVGSWANTEAFF
TRBJ1-1,.,TRBV6-1,.,TGTGCCGCCCGGGTATCAGGGGCGTATACTGAAGCTTTCTTT,CAARVSGAYTEAFF
TRBJ1-5,.,TRBV28,.,TGTGCCAGCAGTTTGATTTCGTGGAGTCAGCCCCAGCATTTT,CASSLISWSQPQHF
TRBJ2-7,.,TRBV20-1,.,TGCAGTGCTAGAGGACGAGTGAGCTCCTACGAGCAGTACTTC,CSARGRVSSYEQYF
TRBJ2-4,.,TRBV15,TRBD1,TGTGCCACCAGCAGAGGGGGGACAGGGAGACTAGCCAAAAACATTCAGTACTTC,CATSRGGTGRLAKNIQYF
TRBJ2-1,.,TRBV4-1,TRBD2,TGCGCCAGCAGCTTCCCCCGCGGGAGGTGGGGCAATGAGCAGTTCTTC,CASSFPRGRWGNEQFF
TRBJ2-4,.,TRBV30,.,TGTGCCTGGAGTGTCCCGGGACATGTAGCCAAAAACATTCAGTACTTC,CAWSVPGHVAKNIQYF
TRBJ2-7,.,TRBV15,.,TGTGCCACCAGCAGATCCGGGATAGCCAGCTACGAGCAGTACTTC,CATSRSGIASYEQYF
TRBJ2-7,.,TRBV28,TRBD1,TGTGCCAGCAGCCGTTTGGGACAGGACTCCTACGAGCAGTACTTC,CASSRLGQDSYEQYF
TRBJ2-3,.,TRBV28,TRBD2,TGTGCCAGCAGTGGCCCAGACAACGGACTAGCGGGAGCCCTTACCACAGATACGCAGTATTTT,CASSGPDNGLAGALTTDTQYF
TRBJ2-2,.,TRBV29-1,TRBD1,TGCAGCGTTGCCAGGACAGGGGGATCGAGCACCGGGGAGCTGTTTTTT,CSVARTGGSSTGELFF
TRBJ1-2,.,TRBV29-1,.,TGCAGCGTTGAAGGTGGCAGTTACTATGGCTACACCTTC,CSVEGGSYYGYTF
TRBJ1-5,.,TRBV29-1,TRBD1,TGCAGCGTTGCCGACAGGGGTGGTCAGCCCCAGCATTTT,CSVADRGGQPQHF
TRBJ2-2,.,TRBV25-1,.,TGTGCCAGCATGGCGGTCGGGAAAGCGAACACCGGGGAGCTGTTTTTT,CASMAVGKANTGELFF
TRBJ1-2,.,TRBV15,TRBD1,TGTGCCACCAGCAGACCGGGACAGTCAGGCTACACCTTC,CATSRPGQSGYTF
TRBJ1-5,.,TRBV24-1,.,TGTGCCCCCACCGCACCCAATCAGCCCCAGCATTTT,CAPTAPNQPQHF
TRBJ2-3,once,TRBV4-1,.,TGCGCCAGCAGCCAGGGGGCCTCGGGGGCAGCAGATACGCAGTATTTT,CASSQGASGAADTQYF
TRBJ2-1,.,TRBV18,.,TGTGCCAGCTCACCACCTTTACAGCCAGACAATGAGCAGTTCTTC,CASSPPLQPDNEQFF
TRBJ1-4,.,TRBV19,.,TGTGCCAGTAGTACACTCGGGGAGGGACATGAAAAACTGTTTTTT,CASSTLGEGHEKLFF
TRBJ2-2,.,TRBV5-6,TRBD2,TGTGCCAGCAGCTTGTTGGCCGTAGTCAGCGGGAGTACCGGGGAGCTGTTTTTT,CASSLLAVVSGSTGELFF
TRBJ2-7,.,TRBV20-1,.,TGCAGTGCTCTAACCCCGACTGGCCCCTACGAGCAGTACTTC,CSALTPTGPYEQYF
TRBJ1-1,once,TRBV20-1,.,TGCAGTGCTAGACAGGCAGGGCGGGAGAACACTGAAGCTTTCTTT,CSARQAGRENTEAFF
TRBJ1-4,once,TRBV20-1,.,TGCAGTGCTAGTGGACACCGGGTTGAAAAACTGTTTTTT,CSASGHRVEKLFF
TRBJ1-5,.,TRBV7-9,.,TGTGCCAGCAGCTCCGGGAAGGGGGGAAGCAATCAGCCCCAGCATTTT,CASSSGKGGSNQPQHF
TRBJ2-5,.,TRBV9,.,TGTGCCAGCAGCGTTGGGACCAAAGAGACCCAGTACTTC,CASSVGTKETQYF
TRBJ2-5,.,TRBV20-1,.,TGCAGTGCTAGAGACCCTAAGAAAAGAGGGCAAGAGACCCAGTACTTC,CSARDPKKRGQETQYF
TRBJ1-5,.,TRBV20-1,TRBD1,TGCAGTGCTACGGGACAGTCCAATCAGCCCCAGCATTTT,CSATGQSNQPQHF
TRBJ2-1,.,TRBV3-1,.,TGTGCCAGCAGCCTCCTTACGGGGAGCGACAATGAGCAGTTCTTC,CASSLLTGSDNEQFF
TRBJ2-7,.,TRBV2,.,TGTGCCAGCACGTGGGACACTGGAAACTCCAAGCAGTACTTC,CASTWDTGNSKQYF
TRBJ2-5,.,TRBV6-1,.,TGTGCCAGCAGCGCCATAGGGCAGACCCAGTACTTC,CASSAIGQTQYF
TRBJ2-3,.,TRBV7-2,.,TGTGCCAGCAGCTTAGAGGTTGCAGATACGCAGTATTTT,CASSLEVADTQYF
TRBJ2-7,.,TRBV3-1,.,TGTGCCAGCACCCAAGGGAGAGGGTCCTACGAGCAGTACTTC,CASTQGRGSYEQYF
TRBJ1-3,.,TRBV28,.,TGTGCCAGCAGCGTGGAGAGACACTCTGGAAACACCATATATTTT,CASSVERHSGNTIYF
TRBJ2-7,.,TRBV29-1,TRBD2,TGCAGCGTTGCTCGGGGGGAGGCGCGCGAGCAGTACTTC,CSVARGEAREQYF
TRBJ2-1,.,TRBV3-1,.,TGTGCCAGCAGCCAATCCCGTCAGGACAGAAAGTTCTTC,CASSQSRQDRKFF
TRBJ2-7,.,TRBV20-1,TRBD1,TGCAGTGCTGGGAGGACAGGGCTCTACGAGCAGTACTTC,CSAGRTGLYEQYF
TRBJ2-7,once,TRBV30,.,TGTGCCGGAGGACACCTCTACGAGCAGTACTTC,CAGGHLYEQYF
TRBJ2-1,.,TRBV20-1,.,TGCAGTGCCTTAATTACCGATGAGCAGTTCTTC,CSALITDEQFF
TRBJ1-2,.,TRBV4-1,TRBD1,TGCGCCAGCAGCCAAGATAATGGCCAGGGGGCTTATGGCTACACCTTC,CASSQDNGQGAYGYTF
TRBJ2-7,once,TRBV11-2,.,TGTGCCAGCAACTTGGCTAGAGGGCAGTACGAGCAGTACTTC,CASNLARGQYEQYF
TRBJ2-4,.,TRBV29-1,.,TGCAGCGTACGGGAGTTGGAAAACATTCAGTACTTC,CSVRELENIQYF
TRBJ1-2,.,TRBV20-1,.,TGCAGTGCTCAACTTCACTCTAACTATGGCTACACCTTC,CSAQLHSNYGYTF
TRBJ2-3,.,TRBV29-1,.,TGCAGCGTTGGGGGCTCAGCTAGCACAGATACGCAGTATTTT,CSVGGSASTDTQYF
TRBJ1-2,.,TRBV7-2,TRBD1,TGTGCCAGCAGCTTAAGGGGGACAGATTTCCGTGGCTACACCTTC,CASSLRGTDFRGYTF
TRBJ2-7,.,TRBV30,.,TGTGCCTGGAGTGTCGAGACCGTCGTGGGCGAGCAGTACTTC,CAWSVETVVGEQYF
TRBJ2-4,.,TRBV20-1,.,TGCAGTGTACTAGCCAAAAACATTCAGTACTTC,CSVLAKNIQYF